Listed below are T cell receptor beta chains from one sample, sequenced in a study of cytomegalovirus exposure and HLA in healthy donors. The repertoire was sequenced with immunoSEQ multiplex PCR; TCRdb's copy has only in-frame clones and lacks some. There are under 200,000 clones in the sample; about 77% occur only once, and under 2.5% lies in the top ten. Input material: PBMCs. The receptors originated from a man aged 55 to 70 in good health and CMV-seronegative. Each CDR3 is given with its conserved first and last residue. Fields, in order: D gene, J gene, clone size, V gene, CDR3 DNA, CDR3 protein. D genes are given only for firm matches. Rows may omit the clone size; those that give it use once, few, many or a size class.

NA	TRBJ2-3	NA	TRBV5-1	TGCGCCAGCAGCTTGGTTGGACTTAGCACAGATACGCAGTATTTT	CASSLVGLSTDTQYF
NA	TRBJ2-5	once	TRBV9	TGTGCCAGCAGCCCCGGACTATTTCAAGAGACCCAGTACTTC	CASSPGLFQETQYF
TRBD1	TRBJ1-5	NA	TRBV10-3	TGTGCCATCGGCCAGACAGGGGGTAGCAATCAGCCCCAGCATTTT	CAIGQTGGSNQPQHF
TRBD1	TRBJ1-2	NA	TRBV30	TGTGCCCACGGGACAGGGGGTGGCTACCCCTTC	CAHGTGGGYPF
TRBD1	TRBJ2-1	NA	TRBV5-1	TGCGCCAGCAGCTTCGCCGGGACAGGGGACAATGAGCAGTTCTTC	CASSFAGTGDNEQFF
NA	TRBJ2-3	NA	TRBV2	TGTGCCACCAGCCTCCGGGTTCAAAGCACAGATACGCAGTATTTT	CATSLRVQSTDTQYF
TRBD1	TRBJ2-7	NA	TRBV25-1	TGTGCCAGCCGGGACAGGGGCTCCTACGAGCAGTACTTC	CASRDRGSYEQYF
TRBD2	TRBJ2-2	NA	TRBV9	TGTGCCAGCAGCGTAGGGGAGTCCCGCGGGAGCGGGACCGGGGAGCTGTTTTTT	CASSVGESRGSGTGELFF
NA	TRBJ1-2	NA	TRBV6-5	TGTGCCAGCAACTCTAAACAGGGTCCCTATGGCTACACCTTC	CASNSKQGPYGYTF
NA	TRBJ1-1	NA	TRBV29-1	TGCAGCGCACTGTGGCGGTCTGAAGCTTTCTTT	CSALWRSEAFF
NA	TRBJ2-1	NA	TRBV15	TGTGCCACCAGCAGATCCCCGGGGACTGGTGAGCAGTTCTTC	CATSRSPGTGEQFF